This entry lists 2 T cell receptor beta chains sequenced from one sample in a study of blood T cells in healthy people across ages. A second PCR, run for roughly 7 to 11 cycles, used a sample-barcoded 5' primer plus a J-beta primer mix. TCRdb processed the 5' RACE reads anew with MiXCR; each CDR3 protein has one entry. Of approximately 780,000 distinct CDR3 sequences in the sample, roughly 24% were seen once. The same data also contributed to another study, on T cells of mothers and their children.

The sample comprised blood. These receptor sequences come from a boy aged 10-17 years in good health.

The J gene is TRBJ2-6, the V gene TRBV3-1; 7 bases are shared with TRBD2. Trimming at V came to 3 bases and at J to 2 bases, leaving 1 base not matched to a gene. Germline-derived CDR1 and CDR2 are LGHDT and YNNKEL (reference sequence). This CDR3 region has 15 residues. CDR3 amino acids: CASSQGGAGANVLTF. The CDR3 coding sequence is TGTGCCAGCAGCCAGGGGGGGGCTGGGGCCAACGTCCTGACTTTC.

This clonotype was observed once. The J gene is TRBJ2-1, the V gene TRBV4-2; 9 bases match TRBD2. Trimming cost V 8 bases and J 5 bases; bases outside gene matches: 13. The CDR3 is 16 residues long. The V gene's germline CDR1 is LGHNA and CDR2 YNFKEQ. CDR3 DNA: TGTGCCAGCCGATTAGCGGGGGCGCCCACGAACAATGAGCAGTTCTTC. Its translation is CASRLAGAPTNNEQFF.